This TCR beta chain was profiled in a study of cytomegalovirus exposure and HLA in healthy donors. Study results and caveats: Confirmation was obtained in vitro that a few CMV-associated chains are specific for CMV antigens. Accounts indicate the classifier identified cytomegalovirus status with strong specificity and sensitivity. CMV serostatus was the sole immune exposure data available.

This clone has just one count. Its specificity is unknown. The CDR3 loop spans 16 amino acids. The trim removed 1 base at V and 5 bases at J, leaving 9 bases unmatched. The germline gives CDR1 SGHNT, CDR2 YYREEE (reference sequence). In the PCR, 60 Vbeta and 13 Jbeta primers were used. Sequenced by immunoSEQ multiplex PCR; TCRdb stores in-frame clones only, minus some. The sample carries 95,000 to 150,000 clones, 70% to 80% recorded once. The chain joins TRBV5-4 to TRBJ2-3; 8 nucleotides line up with TRBD2. This TCR came from a woman aged 35 to 49 in good health and CMV-seropositive. Sequencing was carried out using PBMCs. The CDR3 region is CASSLTSGSSVDTQYF. CDR3 DNA: TGTGCCAGCAGCTTGACTAGCGGCTCCTCGGTAGATACGCAGTATTTT.